The 21 T cell receptor beta chains in this list originate from one sample, sequenced in a study of regulatory T cells in long-lasting Graves disease. Time point: persistent/refractory GD, antithyroid drugs over 5 years with positive TRAb. Preparation of the TCR library used RNA extracted from PBMCs. The authors built TCR beta libraries using iRepertoire HTBI primers and Arm-PCR of CDR3 regions. MiXCR was run by TCRdb on the multiplex PCR reads, yielding one entry per CDR3 protein. The sample consists of about 470,000 distinct CDR3 sequences, under 25% of them appearing once. This sample comprised peripheral blood mononuclear cells (PBMCs), obtained when the disease was refractory, from a patient treated with antithyroid drugs. Receptor source: a female donor with Graves disease.

This clonotype was seen many times. V and J are TRBV6-1 and TRBJ2-7; 9 bases are a match to TRBD1. The junction had 9 bases not matched to a gene; V was cut back by 9 bases and J by 3 bases. CDR3 size: 14 residues. The germline CDR1 and CDR2 sequences are MNHNS and SASEGT. CDR3: CASRSGTGSYEQYF. In DNA form, the CDR3 reads TGTGCCAGTCGATCCGGGACAGGGAGCTACGAGCAGTACTTC.

V and J are TRBV29-1 and TRBJ2-7, with TRBD1 matching over 9 bases. With V trimmed by 7 bases and J by 5 bases, 3 bases remained unmatched. The CDR3 extends over 11 amino acids. Germline CDR1 reads SQVTM; CDR2 reads ANQGSEA. The CDR3 reads CSGGTGHEQYF. The DNA for the CDR3 is TGCAGCGGAGGGACAGGGCACGAGCAGTACTTC.

This rearrangement joins TRBV6-5 to TRBJ1-6, with 7 positions matching TRBD1. The germline V gene has CDR1 MNHEY and CDR2 SVGAGI. This CDR3 contains 19 residues. V lost 0 bases, J lost 9 bases, and 17 bases stayed unmatched. The CDR3 coding sequence is TGTGCCAGCAGTTACTCGAGTCGGGTGGCAGGGGGATTAGGTTCACCCCTCCACTTT. This sequence encodes CASSYSSRVAGGLGSPLHF.

This clonotype has at least ten counts. This sequence joins TRBV11-2 and TRBJ1-1, with D maybe TRBD1 (5 bases). CDR1 is SGHAT and CDR2 is FQNNGV in the germline V gene. The CDR3 is 14 residues long. V shed 6 bases and J shed 0 bases, with 11 bases lying between them. The CDR3 coding sequence is TGTGCCAGCAGACAAGACAGCTTGAACACTGAAGCTTTCTTT. Amino acid sequence: CASRQDSLNTEAFF. The full variable domain, completed using reference TRBV11-2 and TRBJ1-1, is EAGVAQSPRYKIIEKRQSVAFWCNPISGHATLYWYQQILGQGPKLLIQFQNNGVVDDSQLPKDRFSAERLKGVDSTLKIQPAKLEDSAVYLCASRQDSLNTEAFFGQGTRLTVV.

This rearrangement joins TRBV19 to TRBJ2-5; D is unclear. Germline V gene lookup returns CDR1 LNHDA and CDR2 SQIVND (reference sequence). The CDR3 has 13 amino acids. V dropped 10 bases and J dropped 3 bases, with 15 bases sitting between them. CDR3 protein: CATRSRGEETQYF. DNA for the CDR3: TGTGCCACCCGATCAAGAGGAGAAGAGACCCAGTACTTC.

The V and J genes are TRBV13 and TRBJ1-1; no clear D. Trimming removed 5 bases at V and 4 bases at J, with 11 bases between. The CDR3 contains 13 residues. Germline V gene lookup returns CDR1 PRHDT and CDR2 FYEKMQ (reference sequence). In DNA form, the CDR3 reads TGTGCCAGCAGCCCGAGGTCCCCCACTGAAGCTTTCTTT. Encoded protein: CASSPRSPTEAFF.

The chain combines TRBV28 with TRBJ1-6; 8 nucleotides match TRBD1. J lost 9 bases, V lost 6 bases, and 10 bases had no gene match. Germline CDR1 and CDR2: MDHEN and SYDVKM. This CDR3 has 15 amino acids. The chain's CDR3 is CASSQGQGQGSPLHF. CDR3 DNA: TGTGCCAGCAGCCAAGGACAGGGCCAGGGTTCACCCCTCCACTTT.

A few counts support this clonotype. The V gene is TRBV6-2 or TRBV6-3, the J gene TRBJ2-2; the D is unclear. Germline assignment: CDR1 MNHEY and CDR2 SVGEGT. Trimming pared 4 bases from V and 1 base from J, leaving 10 bases between. The CDR3 runs to 15 residues. CDR3 protein: CASSLAVWNTGELFF. In DNA form, the CDR3 reads TGTGCCAGCAGTTTGGCGGTTTGGAACACCGGGGAGCTGTTTTTT.

This clonotype was counted at least ten times. The V call is TRBV6-5, the J call TRBJ2-7; D unclear. CDR1 and CDR2 from the germline V gene are MNHEY and SVGAGI. The CDR3 spans 14 residues. The germline V and J ends were trimmed by 0 bases and 0 bases, with 6 bases remaining between them. CDR3: CASSYSRHSYEQYF. The DNA for the CDR3 is TGTGCCAGCAGTTACTCGAGACACTCCTACGAGCAGTACTTC.

The sample holds many counts of this clonotype. The chain links TRBV28 to TRBJ1-5, with TRBD1 as a possible D gene (5 bases). This CDR3 region has 20 residues. Germline assignment: CDR1 MDHEN and CDR2 SYDVKM. Trimming removed 1 base at V and 0 bases at J, with 22 bases between. The CDR3 nucleotides are TGTGCCAGCAGTTTATTGCGGAAGGGGCCGGCTCCTTATAGCAATCAGCCCCAGCATTTT. The encoded protein is CASSLLRKGPAPYSNQPQHF.

The chain links TRBV25-1 to TRBJ1-3; maybe TRBD1 (5 bases). In germline, CDR1 is MGHDK, CDR2 SYGVNS. Trimming left V 3 bases short and J 0 bases short, with 9 bases between. The CDR3 loop spans 15 amino acids. CDR3 in DNA: TGTGCCAGCAGTGATATGGGGGGCTCTGGAAACACCATATATTTT. It is translated as CASSDMGGSGNTIYF.

This sequence joins TRBV18 and TRBJ2-5; D unclear. Per germline, CDR1 KGHSH and CDR2 LQKENI. This CDR3 has 14 amino acids. V was clipped by 0 bases and J by 0 bases, with 5 bases between them. The CDR3 DNA reads TGTGCCAGCTCACCACCAAGGTACCAAGAGACCCAGTACTTC. Encoded protein: CASSPPRYQETQYF.

This sequence joins TRBV19 and TRBJ2-2, with a tentative D call TRBD1 (5 bases). CDR1 LNHDA and CDR2 SQIVND come from the germline V gene (reference sequence). Trimming stripped 3 bases from V and 1 base from J, with 9 bases between. The length of the CDR3 is 15 residues. In nucleotides, the CDR3 is TGTGCCAGTAGTATGGCAGGGTTGAACACCGGGGAGCTGTTTTTT. It is translated as CASSMAGLNTGELFF.

This clonotype was seen repeatedly, ten times or more. This chain joins TRBV11-2 and TRBJ1-2, with TRBD1 matching over 11 bases. V shed 5 bases and J 3 bases; nucleotides not matched to a gene: 11. Germline CDR1 reads SGHAT; CDR2 reads FQNNGV. The CDR3 spans 17 residues. This CDR3 is CASSTQEDRGLYYGYTF. The DNA of the CDR3 is TGTGCCAGCAGCACCCAGGAGGACAGGGGGCTATACTATGGCTACACCTTC.

This clonotype was seen at least ten times. V is TRBV20-1 and J is TRBJ1-5; tentatively, D is TRBD1 (6 bases). The CDR3 extends over 15 amino acids. Germline V gives CDR1 DFQATT, CDR2 SNEGSKA (reference sequence). Trimming shortened V by 2 bases and J by 6 bases, and 17 bases separated the two germline ends. The CDR3 region has the DNA TGCAGTGCTAGATTGCCGCGGGGGGCCAGTCAGCCCCAGCATTTT. Residues: CSARLPRGASQPQHF.

The chain is built from TRBV4-2 and TRBJ1-1, with a tentative D call TRBD1 (6 bases). The germline V and J ends were trimmed by 2 bases and 4 bases, with 11 bases remaining between them. Germline V lookup: CDR1 LGHNA, CDR2 YNFKEQ. The CDR3 loop spans 14 amino acids. The CDR3 DNA reads TGTGCCAGCAGCCAAACAGGGCTGGCCACTGAAGCTTTCTTT. It encodes CASSQTGLATEAFF.

The chain links TRBV28 to TRBJ2-1, with D tentatively TRBD2 (5 bases). Between the trimmed V and J ends, which lost 4 bases and 0 bases, there was a span of 13 bases. CDR1 is MDHEN, CDR2 SYDVKM, per germline. The CDR3 covers 16 residues. As DNA, the CDR3 is TGTGCCAGCAGTTCAATAAAGCGGTACTCCTACAATGAGCAGTTCTTC. As protein: CASSSIKRYSYNEQFF.

The rearrangement uses TRBV20-1 and TRBJ2-3; TRBD2 matches at 9 bases. J was trimmed by 0 bases and V by 6 bases; bases with no gene match: 10. Germline values: CDR1 DFQATT, CDR2 SNEGSKA (reference sequence). The CDR3 has 16 amino acids. This chain's CDR3 is CSARLAVAGSTDTQYF. The DNA for the CDR3 is TGCAGTGCGAGACTAGCGGTGGCCGGTAGCACAGATACGCAGTATTTT.

For the CDR3, the DNA is TGTGCCAGCAGTTTCTCCCCTAGCGGGAGTTCAGCCGAGCAGTTCTTC. It encodes CASSFSPSGSSAEQFF. The genes are TRBV27 and TRBJ2-1, with 10 bases that match TRBD2. J gave up 10 bases and V 3 bases, and 12 bases lay outside the gene matches. Germline values: CDR1 MNHEY, CDR2 SMNVEV (reference sequence). The CDR3 is 16 amino acids.

The rearrangement joins TRBV28 to TRBJ1-6; tentatively, D is TRBD1 (5 bases). This CDR3 is 17 amino acids long. The V gene's germline CDR1 is MDHEN and CDR2 SYDVKM. The ends were cut back, 7 bases at V and 0 bases at J, with 16 bases in the middle. The CDR3 bases are TGTGCCAGCAATAAGAAGGGGACCCTCTCCTATAATTCACCCCTCCACTTT. Protein product: CASNKKGTLSYNSPLHF.

The chain has TRBV6-1 and TRBJ2-2, with 7 positions matching TRBD1. The trim removed 5 bases at V and 2 bases at J, leaving 8 bases unmatched. Germline V gene lookup returns CDR1 MNHNS and CDR2 SASEGT. The CDR3 loop spans 16 amino acids. CDR3 sequence (DNA): TGTGCCAGCAGTCAGGGGACAGCTACCAACACCGGGGAGCTGTTTTTT. Residues: CASSQGTATNTGELFF.